The text below deals with one T cell receptor beta chain. Per the original methods: Cell counts per sample came from amplifying reference gene primers. Here immunoSEQ multiplex PCR was the method, and the copy in TCRdb shows in-frame clones only, minus some. The V and J calls and clone size come from that table; D and trimming were worked out from the DNA. The top ten hold over 9.5% of the sample, which has approximately 97,000 clones, almost 85% seen once. The CDR3 extends over 15 amino acids. Trimming removed 10 bases at V and 4 bases at J, with 19 bases between. Germline V lookup: CDR1 MNHEY, CDR2 SVGAGI. This sample was included in a study of blood T cell repertoires in COVID-19. Study details: COVID-19 samples collected from the United States, Italy and Spain covered acute and convalescent phases. T cells, B-cell-depleted T cells, or PBMCs supplied cDNA or gDNA.

Sequenced input: peripheral blood. The receptor's source is a man between 40 and 49 years old with active or convalescent COVID-19. V usage is TRBV6-5 and J usage is TRBJ2-2; the D gene is possibly TRBD2 (7 bases). The CDR3 loop is CAIHIGGLGTGELFF. DNA of the CDR3: TGTGCCATCCATATCGGGGGGCTCGGCACCGGGGAGCTGTTTTTT.